A single sample is the source of the 20 T cell receptor beta chains below, sequenced in a study of human T cells and chemical hapten exposure. Time point given: patch test 1, 2 weeks after DPC sensitization. Treatment specified: therapeutic diphenylcyclopropenone sensitization with weekly scalp DPC. In TCRdb, the RACE reads were re-called with MiXCR into one record per CDR3 protein. The data hold tens of thousands of distinct CDR3 sequences, with over 7.5% observed a single time. Source: whole blood, taken in connection with sensitization to the hapten diphenylcyclopropenone (DPC). The receptor set was obtained from a woman in her thirties or forties with alopecia areata. Some clones in this sample may be carry-over from other donors' samples.

This clonotype was counted at least ten times. The chain has TRBV4-1 and TRBJ2-7, with a possible D match to TRBD1 (5 bases). The CDR3 totals 13 residues. CDR1 is MGHRA and CDR2 is YSYEKL in the germline V gene. The germline V and J ends were trimmed by 4 bases and 2 bases, with 9 bases remaining between them. CDR3 DNA sequence: TGCGCCAGCAGCCTTGGGGCAGCCTACGAGCAGTACTTC. Protein product: CASSLGAAYEQYF.

This clonotype was counted only a few times. The chain uses TRBV2 and TRBJ1-6; D remains unclear. The V end lost 3 bases, the J end lost 6 bases, and 12 bases lay between the germline ends. The CDR3 extends over 15 amino acids. Germline V lookup: CDR1 SNHLY, CDR2 FYNNEI. The CDR3: CASSDAELSNSPLHF. CDR3 nucleotide sequence: TGTGCCAGCAGTGACGCGGAACTAAGTAATTCACCCCTCCACTTT. Based on the CDR3 plus reference TRBV2 and TRBJ1-6, the full variable domain is EPEVTQTPSHQVTQMGQEVILRCVPISNHLYFYWYRQILGQKVEFLVSFYNNEISEKSEIFDDQFSVERPDGSNFTLKIRSTKLEDSAMYFCASSDAELSNSPLHFGNGTRLTVT.

This clonotype has at least ten counts. The J gene is TRBJ1-2, the V gene TRBV29-1; D may be TRBD1 (5 bases). Trimming took off 4 bases at V and 8 bases at J, with 11 bases between the two ends. The germline V gene has CDR1 SQVTM and CDR2 ANQGSEA. The CDR3 covers 11 residues. CDR3 in DNA: TGCAGCGTTGCCAGGGCGAGAGGCTACACCTTC. Protein product: CSVARARGYTF.

This clonotype was recorded a few times. The DNA for the CDR3 is TGTGCCAGCAGTTACACCCATTGGGACAGGGGGAATGAAAAACTGTTTTTT. This encodes CASSYTHWDRGNEKLFF. V and J are TRBV6-5 and TRBJ1-4; 11 bases align to TRBD1. Germline trimming cut 2 bases from V and 5 bases from J; bases unmatched to any gene: 7. This CDR3 contains 17 residues. CDR1 is MNHEY and CDR2 is SVGAGI in the germline V gene.

The genes are TRBV18 and TRBJ2-2, with D unclear. The CDR3 runs to 18 residues. Germline V gene lookup returns CDR1 KGHSH and CDR2 LQKENI. Trimming left V 1 base short and J 1 base short, with 16 bases between. The CDR3 region is CASSPLERLTENTGELFF. The CDR3 coding sequence is TGTGCCAGCTCACCACTGGAGCGCCTTACAGAGAACACCGGGGAGCTGTTTTTT.

This clonotype was seen ten or more times. V is TRBV19 and J is TRBJ1-5; 10 nucleotides match TRBD1. V was clipped by 4 bases and J by 6 bases; unmatched bases: 6. Looked up from germline, CDR1 is LNHDA and CDR2 is SQIVND (reference sequence). This CDR3 comprises 15 residues. CDR3 region: CASSTPGQGTQPQHF. The CDR3 coding sequence is TGTGCCAGTAGTACCCCGGGACAGGGGACTCAGCCCCAGCATTTT.

There are many counts of this clonotype. The CDR3 loop is CASSFKRGLYEQYF. CDR3 nucleotides: TGTGCCAGCAGTTTTAAAAGGGGTTTGTACGAGCAGTACTTC. The chain combines TRBV12-3 or TRBV12-4 with TRBJ2-7, with a possible D match to TRBD1 (5 bases). Trimming removed 3 bases from V and 4 bases from J, with 13 bases in between. The CDR3 is 14 amino acids.

This clonotype was recorded many times. J is TRBJ1-1 and V is TRBV13; D uncertain. This CDR3 has 13 amino acids. CDR1 and CDR2 from the germline V gene are PRHDT and FYEKMQ (reference sequence). With 3 bases removed from V and 2 bases from J, the gap between germline ends came to 7 bases. The CDR3 loop is CASSFQHNTEAFF. The CDR3 DNA follows: TGTGCCAGCAGCTTTCAACACAACACTGAAGCTTTCTTT.

This clonotype was seen a few times. The rearrangement joins TRBV19 to TRBJ1-5; D unclear. Trimming cost V 5 bases and J 2 bases, with 13 bases left between them. The germline V gene encodes CDR1 LNHDA and CDR2 SQIVND (reference sequence). The CDR3 has 15 amino acids. The CDR3 DNA reads TGTGCCAGTAGTCCCCAGGTGGGTCGCAATCAGCCCCAGCATTTT. Protein: CASSPQVGRNQPQHF.

This clonotype was seen repeatedly, ten times or more. V usage is TRBV7-2 and J usage is TRBJ1-2; D uncertain. The germline gives CDR1 SGHTA, CDR2 FQGNSA. The CDR3 extends over 13 amino acids. V was cut by 2 bases and J by 9 bases, with 13 bases left in between. In nucleotides, the CDR3 is TGTGCCAGCAGCTTACAGTCCTCGGTGAGCTACACCTTC. Encoded protein: CASSLQSSVSYTF. Variable domain in full (rest from reference TRBV7-2 and TRBJ1-2): GAGVSQSPSNKVTEKGKDVELRCDPISGHTALYWYRQSLGQGLEFLIYFQGNSAPDKSGLPSDRFSAERTGGSVSTLTIQRTQQEDSAVYLCASSLQSSVSYTFGSGTRLTVV.

This clonotype was picked up a small number of times. This sequence joins TRBV28 and TRBJ2-1; the match to TRBD2 covers 9 bases. This CDR3 is 15 amino acids long. Unmatched junction bases numbered 7, after V lost 8 bases and J lost 2 bases. Germline-derived CDR1 and CDR2 are MDHEN and SYDVKM. CDR3 sequence reads: CASSSGGPTYNEQFF. CDR3 in DNA: TGTGCCAGCTCGAGCGGGGGGCCCACCTACAATGAGCAGTTCTTC.

This clonotype has ten or more counts. The J gene is TRBJ2-6, the V gene TRBV7-2; D may be TRBD1 or TRBD2 (5 bases each). The V gene lost 6 bases and the J gene lost 2 bases, with 17 bases spanning the gap. This CDR3 region has 17 residues. Germline CDR1 and CDR2: SGHTA and FQGNSA. CDR3: CASRSSRGGPGANVLTF. CDR3 DNA sequence: TGTGCCAGCAGGTCCTCACGTGGGGGACCTGGGGCCAACGTCCTGACTTTC.

The chain uses TRBV20-1 and TRBJ1-5; D is perhaps TRBD1 (6 bases). V was shortened by 6 bases and J by 6 bases, with 15 bases between the two germline ends. The CDR3 sequence is 13 residues long. The germline V gene encodes CDR1 DFQATT and CDR2 SNEGSKA (reference sequence). Here the CDR3 reads CSASLGGAQPQHF. The CDR3 DNA reads as TGCAGTGCGAGCTTGGGGGGGGCTCAGCCCCAGCATTTT.

At least ten counts were recorded for this clonotype. The chain links TRBV4-1 to TRBJ2-2; D gene ambiguous. The germline CDR1 and CDR2 sequences are MGHRA and YSYEKL. Trimming left V 2 bases short and J 4 bases short, with 5 bases between. The length of the CDR3 is 13 residues. The DNA for the CDR3 is TGCGCCAGCAGCCAATCCAGCACCGGGGAGCTGTTTTTT. It translates to CASSQSSTGELFF.

The chain recombines TRBV6-4 with TRBJ1-5; 7 bases match TRBD1. Germline CDR1 is MRHNA and CDR2 is SNTAGT. The CDR3 is 18 amino acids. The trim removed 3 bases at V and 7 bases at J, leaving 18 bases unmatched. CDR3 sequence (DNA): TGTGCCAGCAGTGATCCCGACAGGGAAGCCCTTTGGAAGCAGCCCCAGCATTTT. Its translation is CASSDPDREALWKQPQHF.

The J gene is TRBJ1-1, the V gene TRBV7-2, with D perhaps matching TRBD1 (6 bases). Germline-derived CDR1 and CDR2 are SGHTA and FQGNSA. The CDR3 sequence is 14 residues long. V gave up 5 bases and J gave up 3 bases, with 13 bases separating them. The CDR3 region has the DNA TGTGCCAGCAGCGCTGGTCGGGGGCACACTGAAGCTTTCTTT. Its translation: CASSAGRGHTEAFF.

In this sample, this clonotype turned up many times. The gene calls are TRBV5-1 and TRBJ2-7; 9 positions agree with TRBD2. The CDR3 is 16 residues long. V gave up 4 bases and J gave up 4 bases; unmatched junction bases: 12. Germline CDR1 is SGHRS and CDR2 is YFSETQ. The CDR3 loop is CASSPMAGGPGYEQYF. The CDR3 DNA is TGCGCCAGCAGCCCCATGGCGGGGGGGCCAGGGTACGAGCAGTACTTC.

Note on this clonotype: A much larger clone lies a single base off, so this may be a read error. The V and J genes are TRBV18 and TRBJ2-4, with D uncertain. Germline V CDR1 and CDR2: KGHSH, LQKENI. CDR3 length equals 12 residues. The V end lost 7 bases, the J end lost 9 bases, and 13 bases lay between the germline ends. The CDR3 loop reads CASLLLAGIQYF. The CDR3 region has the DNA TGTGCCAGCTTACTTTTAGCCGGCATTCAGTACTTC.

This clonotype occurred many times. V and J are TRBV28 and TRBJ1-6; 7 bases agree with TRBD1. V gave up 1 base and J gave up 0 bases; unmatched junction bases: 6. Germline lookup yields CDR1 MDHEN and CDR2 SYDVKM. The CDR3 is 18 residues long. The CDR3: CASSLSDRPSSYNSPLHF. The CDR3 nucleotides are TGTGCCAGCAGTTTATCGGACAGGCCGAGCTCCTATAATTCACCCCTCCACTTT.

The rearrangement uses TRBV30 and TRBJ2-2; D is undetermined. From germline, CDR1 is GTSNPN and CDR2 SVGIG (reference sequence). V lost 4 bases and J lost 3, with 9 bases in between. The CDR3 runs to 13 residues. CDR3 nucleotide sequence: TGTGCCTGGACCCCGACACACACCGGGGAGCTGTTTTTT. Translating gives CAWTPTHTGELFF.